The clone carrying this TCR beta chain was picked up a small number of times. V was trimmed by 5 bases and J by 2 bases, leaving 18 bases between them. The CDR3 covers 16 residues. Germline V gene lookup returns CDR1 MNHEY and CDR2 SVGEGT. These data belong to a study of identical twins. MiXCR was run by TCRdb on the 5' RACE reads, yielding one entry per CDR3 protein. The sample has approximately 690,000 distinct CDR3 sequences, 5.5% to 6.5% seen once. The chain has TRBV6-2 or TRBV6-3 and TRBJ2-5; D perhaps matches TRBD2 (6 bases). The source material was naive T cells sorted from blood. The receptor was derived from a man in his late teens or twenties in good health. CDR3 sequence reads: CASSTLSGSVQETQYF. Written as DNA, the CDR3 is TGTGCCAGCAGTACTCTATCCGGGAGTGTTCAAGAGACCCAGTACTTC.